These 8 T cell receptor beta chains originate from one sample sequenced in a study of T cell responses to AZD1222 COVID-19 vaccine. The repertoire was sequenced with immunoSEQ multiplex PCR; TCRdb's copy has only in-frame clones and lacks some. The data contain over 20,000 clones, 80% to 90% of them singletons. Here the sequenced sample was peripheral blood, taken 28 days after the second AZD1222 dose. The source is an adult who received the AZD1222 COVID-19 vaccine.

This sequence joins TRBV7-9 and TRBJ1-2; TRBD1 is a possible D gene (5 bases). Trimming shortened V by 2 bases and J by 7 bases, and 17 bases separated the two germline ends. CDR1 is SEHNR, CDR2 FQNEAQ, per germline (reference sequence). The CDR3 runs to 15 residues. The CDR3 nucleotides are TGTGCCAGCAGCTTACAGGGATTCTTAAATGGTGGCTACACCTTC. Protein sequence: CASSLQGFLNGGYTF.

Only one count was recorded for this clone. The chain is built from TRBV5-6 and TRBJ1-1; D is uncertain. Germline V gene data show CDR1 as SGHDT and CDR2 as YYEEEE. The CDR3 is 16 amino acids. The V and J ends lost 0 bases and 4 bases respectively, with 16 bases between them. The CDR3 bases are TGTGCCAGCAGCTTGGTGCCAGAGACCGTCGCCACTGAAGCTTTCTTT. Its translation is CASSLVPETVATEAFF. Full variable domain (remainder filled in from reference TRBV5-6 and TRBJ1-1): DAGVTQSPTHLIKTRGQQVTLRCSPKSGHDTVSWYQQALGQGPQFIFQYYEEEERQRGNFPDRFSGHQFPNYSSELNVNALLLGDSALYLCASSLVPETVATEAFFGQGTRLTVV.

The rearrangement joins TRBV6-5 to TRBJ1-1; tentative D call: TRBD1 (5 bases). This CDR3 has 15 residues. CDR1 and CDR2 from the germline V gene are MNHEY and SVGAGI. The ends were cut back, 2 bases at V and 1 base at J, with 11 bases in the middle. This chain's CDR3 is CASSYGYTGNTEAFF. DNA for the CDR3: TGTGCCAGCAGTTACGGGTACACAGGGAACACTGAAGCTTTCTTT.

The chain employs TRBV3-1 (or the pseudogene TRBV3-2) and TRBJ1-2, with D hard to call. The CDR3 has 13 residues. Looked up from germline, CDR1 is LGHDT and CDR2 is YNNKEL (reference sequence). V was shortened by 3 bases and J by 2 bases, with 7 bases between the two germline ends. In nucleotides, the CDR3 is TGTGCCAGCAGCCAGGACGCAAACTATGGCTACACCTTC. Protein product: CASSQDANYGYTF.

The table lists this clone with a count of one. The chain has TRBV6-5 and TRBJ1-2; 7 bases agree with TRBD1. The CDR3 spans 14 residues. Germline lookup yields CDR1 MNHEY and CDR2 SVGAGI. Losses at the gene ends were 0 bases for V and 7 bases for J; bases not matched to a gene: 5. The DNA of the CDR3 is TGTGCCAGCAGTTACTCGAACAGGGGAGGTGGCTACACCTTC. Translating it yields CASSYSNRGGGYTF.

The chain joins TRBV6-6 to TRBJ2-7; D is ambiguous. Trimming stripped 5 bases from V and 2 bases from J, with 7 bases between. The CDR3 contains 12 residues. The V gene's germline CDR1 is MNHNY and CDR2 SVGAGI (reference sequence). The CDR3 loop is CASSPNTYEQYF. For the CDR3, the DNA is TGTGCCAGCAGTCCCAACACCTACGAGCAGTACTTC.

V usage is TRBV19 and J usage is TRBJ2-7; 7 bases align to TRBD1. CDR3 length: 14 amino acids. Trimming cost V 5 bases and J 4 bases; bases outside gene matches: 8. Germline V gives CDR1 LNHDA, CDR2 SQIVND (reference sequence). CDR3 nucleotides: TGTGCCAGTAGTCCTACAGGGGTTGCTTACGAGCAGTACTTC. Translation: CASSPTGVAYEQYF.

CDR3 nucleotide sequence: TGTGCCAGCAGCCCGCACTCCGGCTACTACGAGCAGTACTTC. Encoded protein: CASSPHSGYYEQYF. The chain uses TRBV7-8 and TRBJ2-7; D is uncertain. Germline values: CDR1 SGHVS, CDR2 FQNEAQ. The CDR3 is made up of 14 amino acids. Trimming cost V 5 bases and J 3 bases, with 14 bases left between them.